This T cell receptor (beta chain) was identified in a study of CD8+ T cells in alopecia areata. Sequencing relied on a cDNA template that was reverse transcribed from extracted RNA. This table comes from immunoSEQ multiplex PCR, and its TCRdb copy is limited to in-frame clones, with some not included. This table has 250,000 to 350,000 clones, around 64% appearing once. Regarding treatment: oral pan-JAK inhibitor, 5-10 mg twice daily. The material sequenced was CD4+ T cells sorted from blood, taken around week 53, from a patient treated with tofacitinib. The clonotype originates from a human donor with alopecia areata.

DNA of the CDR3: TGCAGCGTGCGTCAGGGTACTTATGGCTACACCTTC. It is translated as CSVRQGTYGYTF. The rearrangement links TRBV29-1 to TRBJ1-2; D is possibly TRBD1 (5 bases). The germline V gene has CDR1 SQVTM and CDR2 ANQGSEA. Trimming removed 6 bases from V and 5 bases from J, with 13 bases in between. The CDR3 is 12 amino acids.